This TCR beta chain was identified in a study of blood T cell repertoires in COVID-19. Study-wide background: The United States, Italy and Spain supplied acute and convalescent COVID-19 samples. From T cells, B-cell-depleted T cells, or PBMCs came the material, which was cDNA or gDNA.

How the authors handled the data: For nucleated cells, counts were estimated from reference gene primer amplification. Sequencing was performed with immunoSEQ multiplex PCR; in TCRdb, only in-frame clones are kept and a portion is missing. V and J calls and clone size are as listed in that table; D and trimming were resolved from the DNA. The data contain more than 80,000 clones, around nine tenths of them singletons. This clone appeared a few times. Germline loops: CDR1 LGHDT, CDR2 YNNKEL (reference sequence). Trimming removed 1 base from V and 0 bases from J, with 13 bases in between. The CDR3 runs 16 residues.

The rearrangement joins TRBV3-1 (or the pseudogene TRBV3-2) to TRBJ2-7; D gene unclear. Source material: peripheral blood. The TCR was taken from a man older than 75 with acute or convalescent COVID-19. CDR3 protein: CASSQGASLSSYEQYF. CDR3 DNA sequence: TGTGCCAGCAGCCAAGGGGCCAGCCTGAGCTCCTACGAGCAGTACTTC.